The clone carrying this T cell receptor (beta chain) showed up just a few times. This sample stems from a study of early T cells in non-severe SARS-CoV-2 infection. TCRdb independently ran MiXCR on the 5' RACE reads; one entry per CDR3 protein. The sample has over 50,000 distinct CDR3 sequences, around 13% seen once. Germline V gene sequence: CDR1 SGHRS, CDR2 YFSETQ. The J segment lost 4 bases and the V segment lost 4 bases, leaving 12 bases of the junction unmatched. CDR3 length: 17 amino acids. This receptor was obtained from an adult who was a healthcare worker with PCR-confirmed SARS-CoV-2 infection or an uninfected control (not recorded which). The source material was whole blood. The chain joins TRBV5-1 to TRBJ2-1, with 9 bases matching TRBD2. CDR3 DNA sequence: TGCGCCAGCAGCGTACACCCGACTAGCGGCCCATACAATGAGCAGTTCTTC. Amino acid sequence: CASSVHPTSGPYNEQFF.